Sequencing of this T cell receptor beta chain was carried out in a study of T-cell reconstitution after alpha-beta-depleted transplantation in children. Unique molecular identifiers were built into the TCRbeta library. TCRdb redid the calling of the PCR reads with MiXCR, one entry per CDR3 protein. The table includes about 500,000 distinct CDR3 sequences, approximately 32% detected once. The sequence derives from a human donor who donated a stem cell graft to a child with aplastic anemia. The source material was PBMCs from the stem cell graft donor, sampled from the stem cell graft.

The CDR3 DNA reads TGCAGTGCCACGAGAGGGACCACTGAAGCTTTCTTT. This sequence encodes CSATRGTTEAFF. V and J are TRBV20-1 and TRBJ1-1; D is possibly TRBD1 (5 bases). CDR3 length: 12 residues. V gave up 6 bases and J gave up 4 bases, with 12 bases separating them. Germline loops: CDR1 DFQATT, CDR2 SNEGSKA (reference sequence).